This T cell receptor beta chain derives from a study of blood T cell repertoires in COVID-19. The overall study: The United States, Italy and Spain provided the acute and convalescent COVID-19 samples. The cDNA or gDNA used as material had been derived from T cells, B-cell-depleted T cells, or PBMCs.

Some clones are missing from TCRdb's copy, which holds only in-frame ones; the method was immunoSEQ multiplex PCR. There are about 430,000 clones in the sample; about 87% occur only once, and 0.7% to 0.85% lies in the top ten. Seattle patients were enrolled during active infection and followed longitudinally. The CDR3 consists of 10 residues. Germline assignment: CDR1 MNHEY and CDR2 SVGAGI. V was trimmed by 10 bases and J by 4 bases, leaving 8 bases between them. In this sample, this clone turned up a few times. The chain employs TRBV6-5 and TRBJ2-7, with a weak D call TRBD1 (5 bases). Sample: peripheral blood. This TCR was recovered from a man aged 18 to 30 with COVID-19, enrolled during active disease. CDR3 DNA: TGTGCCATCGACAGTTACGAGCAGTACTTC. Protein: CAIDSYEQYF.